The TCR beta chain described here comes from a study of early T cells in non-severe SARS-CoV-2 infection. Study-wide points: Missing private and CD4 specificities, VDJdb matching favored anti-spike CD8 responses.

Using its own MiXCR run on the 5' RACE reads, TCRdb lists one record per CDR3 protein. The sample has 80,000 or so distinct CDR3 sequences; approximately 12% are singletons. This clonotype has at least ten counts. What it binds is not known. The receptor was isolated from an adult who was a healthcare worker with PCR-confirmed SARS-CoV-2 infection or an uninfected control (not recorded which). The sequenced sample consisted of whole blood.

DNA of the CDR3: TGTGCCAGCAGTGGGGGACAGGGGGCAGATACGCAGTATTTT. It is translated as CASSGGQGADTQYF. The chain links TRBV2 to TRBJ2-3, with 11 bases lining up with TRBD1. V lost 4 bases, J lost 4 bases, and 1 base stayed unmatched. Germline V gene data show CDR1 as SNHLY and CDR2 as FYNNEI. The CDR3 totals 14 residues.